The 15 T cell receptor beta chains presented below share a single source sample, sequenced in a study of T cell repertoires in cytomegalovirus infection. TCRdb called the reads again in MiXCR, with one record for every CDR3 protein. The sample contains 650,000 to 850,000 distinct CDR3 sequences, around 29% of which appear only once. These receptors have no identified antigens. Sequences were derived from cultured CD8+ T cells from PBMCs, sampled from culture after CMV antigen stimulation. These TCRs come from a human donor in good health (CMV status not recorded). Some clones in this sample may be carry-over from other donors' samples.

DNA of the CDR3: TGTGCCAGCAGCTTGGGTGGGGTTAAACTGTTTTTT. This translates into CASSLGGVKLFF. The chain couples TRBV5-6 to TRBJ1-4; D gene ambiguous. Germline V gene data show CDR1 as SGHDT and CDR2 as YYEEEE. The CDR3 has 12 amino acids. Trimming left V 0 bases short and J 11 bases short, with 8 bases between.

This sequence joins TRBV7-3 and TRBJ2-7; D remains ambiguous. V lost 4 bases, J lost 6 bases, and 10 bases lay in between. The germline CDR1 and CDR2 sequences are SGHTA and FQGTGA. This CDR3 spans 12 amino acids. The CDR3 sequence: CASSSLTSEQYV. CDR3 coding DNA: TGTGCCAGCAGCTCGTTGACAAGCGAGCAGTACGTC.

This clonotype has a count of ten or more. The V and J genes are TRBV6-2 or TRBV6-3 and TRBJ2-1; TRBD2 aligns across 7 bases. This CDR3 region has 15 residues. V gave up 0 bases and J gave up 4 bases; unmatched junction bases: 3. The germline V gene encodes CDR1 MNHEY and CDR2 SVGEGT. The CDR3 sequence: CASSYSRGRYNEQFF. CDR3 DNA sequence: TGTGCCAGCAGTTACTCGCGGGGGAGATACAATGAGCAGTTCTTC.

This clonotype was seen many times. V gene TRBV6-1 combines with J gene TRBJ1-4; 9 bases match TRBD1. Germline CDR1 MNHNS, CDR2 SASEGT. The ends lost 5 bases at V and 8 bases at J; junction bases unmatched: 18. The CDR3 runs to 18 residues. In DNA, the CDR3 is TGTGCCAGCAGTCCGGTCTCCGGGACAGGGCCCCCCCTCGAAAAACTGTTTTTT. It translates to CASSPVSGTGPPLEKLFF.

This clonotype was observed many times. The V call is TRBV19, the J call TRBJ1-2; tentative D call: TRBD1 (5 bases). The V gene lost 6 bases and the J gene lost 0 bases, with 14 bases spanning the gap. Germline CDR1 reads LNHDA; CDR2 reads SQIVND (reference sequence). The CDR3 consists of 15 residues. Here the CDR3 reads CASRWGLRTNYGYTF. The CDR3 region has the DNA TGTGCCAGTAGATGGGGACTCCGAACTAACTATGGCTACACCTTC.

This rearrangement joins TRBV4-3 to TRBJ1-5; perhaps TRBD1 as D (5 bases). Germline V lookup: CDR1 LGHNA, CDR2 YSLEER. This CDR3 contains 16 residues. Trimming shortened V by 0 bases and J by 4 bases, and 13 bases separated the two germline ends. Here the CDR3 DNA reads TGCGCCAGCAGCCAAGATGGGGGAACCTTTAATCAGCCCCAGCATTTT. It translates to CASSQDGGTFNQPQHF.

This chain links TRBV6-6 with TRBJ2-5, with a possible D match to TRBD2 (6 bases). The V gene lost 3 bases and the J gene lost 2 bases, with 13 bases spanning the gap. Germline CDR1 MNHNY, CDR2 SVGAGI (reference sequence). This CDR3 is built from 15 residues. The CDR3 DNA is TGTGCCAGCAGTTATCTGGGGACTCCACAAGAGACCCAGTACTTC. It yields the protein CASSYLGTPQETQYF.

This clonotype was detected many times. The rearrangement joins TRBV12-3 or TRBV12-4 to TRBJ1-1, with 10 bases aligning to TRBD1. The ends lost 6 bases at V and 0 bases at J; junction bases unmatched: 7. This CDR3 is 16 amino acids long. CDR3 coding DNA: TGTGCCAGCAGCCCCGGGACAGGGGTTATGAACACTGAAGCTTTCTTT. Translating it yields CASSPGTGVMNTEAFF.

V is TRBV29-1 and J is TRBJ2-1, with 8 bases that match TRBD2. Per the germline V gene, CDR1 is SQVTM and CDR2 is ANQGSEA. CDR3 length: 13 residues. Unmatched junction bases numbered 9, after V lost 6 bases and J lost 8 bases. DNA of the CDR3: TGCAGCGTCAGCGGGGGCATACTGGATGAGCAGTTCTTC. Translated, it gives CSVSGGILDEQFF.

About this clonotype itself: The junction departs from germline at one end; a sequencing error may be responsible. V and J are TRBV7-4 and TRBJ2-1; 8 bases are shared with TRBD1. Germline CDR1 reads SGHVT; CDR2 reads SQSDAQ. There are 14 residues in the CDR3. The CDR3 region is CASLQGASYNEQCF. The CDR3 nucleotides are TGTGCCAGCCTCCAGGGGGCCTCCTACAATGAGCAGTGCTTC.

This clonotype was detected once. V and J are TRBV9 and TRBJ2-1, with 12 bases aligning to TRBD2. Trimming cost V 5 bases and J 9 bases; bases outside gene matches: 6. This CDR3 has 14 residues. CDR1 SGDLS and CDR2 YYNGEE come from the germline V gene. CDR3 coding DNA: TGTGCCAGCAGTTCTAGCGGGGGGGCCACTGAGCAGTTCTTC. Its protein is CASSSSGGATEQFF.

This clonotype came up a few times. The chain joins TRBV7-9 to TRBJ2-1; 7 bases agree with TRBD2. Trimming at V came to 10 bases and at J to 4 bases, leaving 7 bases not matched to a gene. Germline V CDR1 and CDR2: SEHNR, FQNEAQ (reference sequence). The CDR3 is 13 residues long. The CDR3 nucleotides are TGTGCCATGGGGACGGGGGGATACAATGAGCAGTTCTTC. Its protein is CAMGTGGYNEQFF.

The chain is built from TRBV4-1 and TRBJ1-1, with a weak D call TRBD1 (5 bases). CDR1 is MGHRA, CDR2 YSYEKL, per germline. Trimming pared 1 base from V and 1 base from J, leaving 22 bases between. The CDR3 is 19 residues long. CDR3 loop: CASSQGVQGITAGNTEAFF. The CDR3 DNA reads as TGCGCCAGCAGCCAAGGTGTCCAGGGTATTACGGCGGGGAACACTGAAGCTTTCTTT.

The chain links TRBV11-2 to TRBJ1-1; 7 bases agree with TRBD1. Germline CDR1 reads SGHAT; CDR2 reads FQNNGV. V was clipped by 5 bases and J by 11 bases; unmatched bases: 11. The CDR3 has 13 residues. DNA of the CDR3: TGTGCCAGCAGCGACAGGGACCCGGCGAATGCTTTCTTT. Amino acid sequence: CASSDRDPANAFF.

This clonotype was recorded many times. The chain links TRBV7-2 to TRBJ2-5, with 9 bases matching TRBD1. Unmatched junction bases numbered 12, after V lost 5 bases and J lost 2 bases. Per germline, CDR1 SGHTA and CDR2 FQGNSA. This CDR3 spans 17 amino acids. CDR3 protein: CASSPTLTGGKQETQYF. The CDR3, as DNA: TGTGCCAGCAGCCCCACTCTAACAGGGGGCAAGCAAGAGACCCAGTACTTC. Looking up the rest from reference TRBV7-2 and TRBJ2-5 gives the full variable domain: GAGVSQSPSNKVTEKGKDVELRCDPISGHTALYWYRQSLGQGLEFLIYFQGNSAPDKSGLPSDRFSAERTGGSVSTLTIQRTQQEDSAVYLCASSPTLTGGKQETQYFGPGTRLLVL.